The rows below give T cell receptor beta chains drawn from one sample of a study of CD8 T cells in Susac syndrome. From the immunoSEQ multiplex PCR reads, TCRdb called clonotypes with MiXCR, one entry per CDR3 protein. The data show some 180,000 distinct CDR3 sequences, about 95% seen once. The sequencing sample was made of CD4+ T cells from PBMCs. The receptors stem from a human donor in good health. The CDR3 runs from the conserved cysteine through the conserved F or W. The order of the fields is J gene, V gene, CDR3 length, CDR3 protein.

TRBJ2-1,TRBV29-1,13,CSAAQGRVNEQFF
TRBJ2-3,TRBV5-4,16,CASSPRGSGSTDTQYF
TRBJ2-7,TRBV6-2/TRBV6-3,13,CATTLAGENEQYF
TRBJ2-1,TRBV20-1,15,CSARVGGRAANEQFF
TRBJ2-7,TRBV7-2,12,CASSSGLVEQYF
TRBJ2-1,TRBV28,20,CASSALPGLAEASSYNEQFF
TRBJ2-3,TRBV4-3,15,CASSQFTQGVGTQYF
TRBJ1-3,TRBV29-1,13,CSAGGGSGNTIYF
TRBJ2-7,TRBV30,15,CAWSVRDRGVYEQYF
TRBJ1-2,TRBV29-1,14,CSVELRGNPYGYTF
TRBJ1-3,TRBV20-1,11,CSASSGNTIYF
TRBJ1-1,TRBV7-3,13,CASSFTRNTEAFF
TRBJ2-2,TRBV21-1,16,CASSNMKIRDTGELFF
TRBJ2-7,TRBV29-1,12,CSVEEDGYEQYF
TRBJ2-2,TRBV4-2,14,CASSHGRATGELFF
NA,TRBV7-2,15,CASSLQPVSGNEQFF
TRBJ1-5,TRBV4-3,14,CASSQGRRNQPQHF
TRBJ2-5,TRBV9,15,CASSVEGVAQETQYF
TRBJ2-3,TRBV7-2,16,CASTPNRAYRADTQYF
TRBJ2-1,TRBV11-2,14,CASSLGTLAGEQFF
TRBJ2-7,TRBV28,13,CASSLRRQYEQYF
TRBJ2-1,TRBV6-2/TRBV6-3,16,CASSRIPPAGRSEQFF
TRBJ2-5,TRBV28,18,CASSLGGALRWDQETQYF
TRBJ2-2,TRBV29-1,14,CSVSERVWGGELFF
TRBJ1-5,TRBV19,12,CASSPQERPQHF
TRBJ1-2,TRBV6-5,13,CASSPRGSYGYTF
TRBJ2-7,TRBV20-1,13,CSASAGVFGEQYF
TRBJ2-3,TRBV3-1,15,CASSQDGTGLDTQYF
TRBJ1-1,TRBV2,14,CASSNQGVNTEAFF
TRBJ2-3,TRBV4-3,17,CASSQEGLREGIDTQYF
TRBJ2-7,TRBV30,13,CAWRKGSSYEQYF
TRBJ2-7,TRBV5-1,13,CASSYEQYYEQYF
TRBJ2-5,TRBV4-3,13,CASSQDRWGTQYF
TRBJ2-2,TRBV7-9,17,CASSLGTSGRNTGELFF
TRBJ2-3,TRBV5-1,16,CASSLVSGRAADTQYF
TRBJ2-7,TRBV20-1,14,CSANSLLAVHEQYF
TRBJ2-3,TRBV9,14,CASSVRDYADTQYF
TRBJ2-7,TRBV30,13,CARTGDATYEQYF
TRBJ1-2,TRBV14,12,CASSQDWYGYTF
TRBJ2-3,TRBV20-1,15,CSARNRVAGADTQYF
TRBJ2-2,TRBV29-1,14,CSVRTGDNTGELFF
TRBJ2-7,TRBV6-2/TRBV6-3,17,CASSRHRDRPFSYEQYF
TRBJ1-2,TRBV20-1,13,CSARVARDRGYTF
TRBJ2-5,TRBV12-3/TRBV12-4,15,CASSYKRLGIETQYF
TRBJ1-5,TRBV20-1,15,CSARQGVFSNQPQHF
TRBJ2-7,TRBV20-1,12,CSATASEYEQYF
TRBJ2-1,TRBV20-1,13,CSAPPGQYNEQFF
TRBJ2-3,TRBV7-2,15,CASRWNSGRVDTQYF
TRBJ1-5,TRBV28,14,CASSLRDRVRAQHF
TRBJ2-7,TRBV20-1,13,CSAPRGINYEQYF
TRBJ2-7,TRBV29-1,14,CSLLHTAKMDEQYF
TRBJ2-3,TRBV2,15,CASTELGAGADTQYF
TRBJ2-7,TRBV24-1,16,CATSDSRTGGTYEQYF